Reported below is one TCR beta chain. The sample is drawn from a study of T cells in Graves' hyperthyroidism and ophthalmopathy. The CDR3 has 11 amino acids. Deletions cut 6 bases from V and 6 bases from J, with 6 bases between. Germline values: CDR1 MNHNS, CDR2 SASEGT. Amplification targeted TCR beta CDR3 regions from RNA transcripts. TCR CDR3 underwent first-round RT-PCR with the HTBI primer set. TCRdb fed the multiplex PCR reads into MiXCR, producing one record per CDR3 protein. Of about 420,000 distinct CDR3 sequences in the sample, about a sixth are singletons; the top ten hold about 7.7%. The chain links TRBV6-1 to TRBJ2-1; D not resolved. The sequence came from a woman younger than 35 with Graves' hyperthyroidism. The sequenced sample was blood. CDR3 DNA: TGTGCCAGCAGGGCCGGCAATGAGCAGTTCTTC. Protein sequence: CASRAGNEQFF.